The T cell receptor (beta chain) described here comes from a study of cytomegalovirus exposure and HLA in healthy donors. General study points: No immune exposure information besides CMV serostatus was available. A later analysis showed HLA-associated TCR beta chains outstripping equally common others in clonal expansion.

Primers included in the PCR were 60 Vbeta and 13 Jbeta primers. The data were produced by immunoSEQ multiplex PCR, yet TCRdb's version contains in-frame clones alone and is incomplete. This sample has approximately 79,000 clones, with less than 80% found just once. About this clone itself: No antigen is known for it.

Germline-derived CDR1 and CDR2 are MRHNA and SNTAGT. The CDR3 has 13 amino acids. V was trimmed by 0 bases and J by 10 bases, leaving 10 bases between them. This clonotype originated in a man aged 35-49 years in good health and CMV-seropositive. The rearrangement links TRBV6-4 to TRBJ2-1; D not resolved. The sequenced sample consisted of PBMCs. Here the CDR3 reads CASSDSDSREQFF. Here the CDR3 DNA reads TGTGCCAGCAGTGACTCCGATTCCAGGGAGCAGTTCTTC.